The entry below describes one T cell receptor (beta chain). These data come from a study of blood T cell repertoires in COVID-19. At the level of the study: From T cells, B-cell-depleted T cells, or PBMCs came the material, which was cDNA or gDNA.

Data came from immunoSEQ multiplex PCR; TCRdb stores just in-frame clones and leaves some out. The sample yields about 150,000 clones, 84% seen once. The CDR3 contains 13 residues. Germline V gene data show CDR1 as SGHNT and CDR2 as YYREEE (reference sequence). Deletions cut 0 bases from V and 6 bases from J, with 10 bases between. The material sequenced was peripheral blood. V usage is TRBV5-4 and J usage is TRBJ2-7; D unresolved. The TCR was taken from a man in his 70s with acute or convalescent COVID-19. Written as DNA, the CDR3 is TGTGCCAGCAGCTTGGATACGGGTTCCGAGCAGTACTTC. Amino acids: CASSLDTGSEQYF.